This T cell receptor (beta chain) was recorded in a study of cytomegalovirus exposure and HLA in healthy donors. Using immunoSEQ multiplex PCR, the repertoire was profiled, and TCRdb retains in-frame clones only, with some absent. The sample shows some 130,000 clones, approximately 88% of them seen only once. The CDR3 covers 14 residues. The germline CDR1 and CDR2 sequences are LNHDA and SQIVND (reference sequence). The germline V and J ends were trimmed by 1 base and 6 bases, with 12 bases remaining between them. The source of this sequence is a woman under 30 in good health and CMV-seropositive. Sequenced input: PBMCs. The rearrangement uses TRBV19 and TRBJ1-1, with TRBD1 as a possible D gene (5 bases). Here the CDR3 reads CASSIGAGVAEAFF. The CDR3 nucleotides are TGTGCCAGTAGTATAGGAGCGGGGGTTGCTGAAGCTTTCTTT.